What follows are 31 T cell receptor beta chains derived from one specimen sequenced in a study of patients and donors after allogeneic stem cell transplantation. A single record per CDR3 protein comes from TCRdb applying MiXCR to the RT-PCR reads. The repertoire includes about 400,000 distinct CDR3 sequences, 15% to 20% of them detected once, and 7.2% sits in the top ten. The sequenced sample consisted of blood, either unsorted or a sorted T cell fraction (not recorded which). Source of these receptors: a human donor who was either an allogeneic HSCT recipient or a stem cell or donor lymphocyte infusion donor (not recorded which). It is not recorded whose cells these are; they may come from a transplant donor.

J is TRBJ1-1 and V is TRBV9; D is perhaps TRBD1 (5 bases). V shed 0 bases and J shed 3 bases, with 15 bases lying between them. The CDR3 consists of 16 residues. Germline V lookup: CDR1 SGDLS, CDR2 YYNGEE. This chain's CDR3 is CASSVATRGPHTEAFF. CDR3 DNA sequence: TGTGCCAGCAGCGTAGCTACTAGGGGACCCCACACTGAAGCTTTCTTT.

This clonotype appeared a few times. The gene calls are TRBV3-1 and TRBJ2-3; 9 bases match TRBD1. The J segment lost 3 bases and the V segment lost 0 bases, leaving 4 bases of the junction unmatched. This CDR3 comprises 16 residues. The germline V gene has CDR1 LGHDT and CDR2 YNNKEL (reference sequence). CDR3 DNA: TGTGCCAGCAGCCAAGATTGGGACAGGGCAACAGATACGCAGTATTTT. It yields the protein CASSQDWDRATDTQYF.

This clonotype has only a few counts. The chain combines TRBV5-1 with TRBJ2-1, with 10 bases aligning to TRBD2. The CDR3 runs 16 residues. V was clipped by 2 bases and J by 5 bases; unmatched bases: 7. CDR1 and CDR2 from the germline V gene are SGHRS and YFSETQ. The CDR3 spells CASSFAIAGGNNEQFF. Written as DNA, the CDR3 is TGCGCCAGCAGCTTCGCGATAGCGGGGGGAAACAATGAGCAGTTCTTC.

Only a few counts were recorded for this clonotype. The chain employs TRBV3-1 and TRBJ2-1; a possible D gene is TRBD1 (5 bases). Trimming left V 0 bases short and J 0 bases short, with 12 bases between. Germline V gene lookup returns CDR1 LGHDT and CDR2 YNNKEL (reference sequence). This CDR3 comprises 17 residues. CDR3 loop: CASSQDSPGNSYNEQFF. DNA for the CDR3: TGTGCCAGCAGCCAAGATAGTCCAGGGAACTCCTACAATGAGCAGTTCTTC.

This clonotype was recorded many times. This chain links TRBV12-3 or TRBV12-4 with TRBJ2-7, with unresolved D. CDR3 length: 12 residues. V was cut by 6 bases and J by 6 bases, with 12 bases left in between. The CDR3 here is CASSPSAGEQYF. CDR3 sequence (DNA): TGTGCCAGCAGCCCGTCGGCTGGCGAGCAGTACTTC.

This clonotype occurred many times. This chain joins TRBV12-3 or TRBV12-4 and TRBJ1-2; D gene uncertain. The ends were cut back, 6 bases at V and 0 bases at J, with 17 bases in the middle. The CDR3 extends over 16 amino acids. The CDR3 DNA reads TGTGCCAGCAGCCCCGCACCCAGGTCTACTAACTATGGCTACACCTTC. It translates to CASSPAPRSTNYGYTF.

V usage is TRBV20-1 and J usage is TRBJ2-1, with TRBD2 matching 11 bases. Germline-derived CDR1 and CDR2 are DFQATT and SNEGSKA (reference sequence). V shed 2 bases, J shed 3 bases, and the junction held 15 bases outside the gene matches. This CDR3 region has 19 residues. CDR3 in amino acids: CSARLKISGRAPDYNEQFF. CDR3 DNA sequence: TGCAGTGCTAGACTGAAGATTAGCGGGAGGGCCCCCGACTACAATGAGCAGTTCTTC.

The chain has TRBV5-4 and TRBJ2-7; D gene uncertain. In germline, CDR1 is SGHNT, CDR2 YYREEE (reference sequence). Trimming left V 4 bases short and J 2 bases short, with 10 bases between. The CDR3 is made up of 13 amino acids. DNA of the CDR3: TGTGCCAGCAGCCCGGAGCCCGCCTACGAGCAGTACTTC. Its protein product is CASSPEPAYEQYF.

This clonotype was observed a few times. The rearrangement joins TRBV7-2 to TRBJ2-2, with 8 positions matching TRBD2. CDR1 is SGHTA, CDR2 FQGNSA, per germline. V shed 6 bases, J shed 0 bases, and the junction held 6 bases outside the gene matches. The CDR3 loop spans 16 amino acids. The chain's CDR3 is CASRVRGGPNTGELFF. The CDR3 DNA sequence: TGTGCCAGCAGGGTTCGGGGGGGGCCGAACACCGGGGAGCTGTTTTTT.

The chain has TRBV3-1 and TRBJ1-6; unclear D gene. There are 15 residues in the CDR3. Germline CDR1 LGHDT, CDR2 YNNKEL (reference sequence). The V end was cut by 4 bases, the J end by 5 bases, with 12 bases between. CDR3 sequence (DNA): TGTGCCAGCAGCCCCGCCGACGGACATAATTCACCCCTCCACTTT. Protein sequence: CASSPADGHNSPLHF.

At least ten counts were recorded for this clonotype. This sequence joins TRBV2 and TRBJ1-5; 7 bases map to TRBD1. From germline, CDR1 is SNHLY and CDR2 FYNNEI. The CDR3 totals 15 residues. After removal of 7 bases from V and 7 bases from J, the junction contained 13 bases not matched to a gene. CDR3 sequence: CASIPGEGAGQPQHF. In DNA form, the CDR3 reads TGTGCCAGCATTCCGGGGGAGGGGGCTGGCCAGCCCCAGCATTTT.

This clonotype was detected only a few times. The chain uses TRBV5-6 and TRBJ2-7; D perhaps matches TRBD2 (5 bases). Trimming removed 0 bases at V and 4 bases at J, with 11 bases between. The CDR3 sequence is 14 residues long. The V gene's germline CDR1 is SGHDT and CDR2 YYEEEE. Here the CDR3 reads CASSLGGIVYEQYF. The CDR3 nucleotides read TGTGCCAGCAGCTTGGGAGGGATCGTTTACGAGCAGTACTTC.

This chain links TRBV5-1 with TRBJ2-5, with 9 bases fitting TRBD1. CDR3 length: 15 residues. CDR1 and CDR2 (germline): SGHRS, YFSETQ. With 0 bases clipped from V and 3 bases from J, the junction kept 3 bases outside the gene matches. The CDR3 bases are TGCGCCAGCAGCTTGGATTGGACAGGGGAAGAGACCCAGTACTTC. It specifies CASSLDWTGEETQYF.

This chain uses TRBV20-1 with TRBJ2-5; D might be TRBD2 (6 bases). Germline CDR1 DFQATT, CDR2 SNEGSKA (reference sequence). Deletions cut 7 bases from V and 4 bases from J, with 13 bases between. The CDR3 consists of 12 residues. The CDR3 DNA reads TGCAGTGGAGGACTAAGTTTAGAGACCCAGTACTTC. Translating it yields CSGGLSLETQYF.

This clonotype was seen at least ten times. This CDR3 reads CASRSGVQETQYF. The CDR3 bases are TGCGCCAGCAGGTCTGGGGTGCAAGAGACCCAGTACTTC. The chain is built from TRBV5-1 and TRBJ2-5, with D uncertain. Germline CDR1 is SGHRS and CDR2 is YFSETQ. The CDR3 is 13 residues long. Trimming removed 5 bases at V and 2 bases at J, with 10 bases between.

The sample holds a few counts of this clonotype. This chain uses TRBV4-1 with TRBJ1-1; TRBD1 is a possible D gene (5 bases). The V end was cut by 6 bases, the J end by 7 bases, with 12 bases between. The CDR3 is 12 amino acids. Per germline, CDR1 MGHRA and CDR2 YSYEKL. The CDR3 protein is CASRLRGGEAFF. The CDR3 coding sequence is TGCGCCAGCAGATTGAGGGGTGGTGAAGCTTTCTTT.

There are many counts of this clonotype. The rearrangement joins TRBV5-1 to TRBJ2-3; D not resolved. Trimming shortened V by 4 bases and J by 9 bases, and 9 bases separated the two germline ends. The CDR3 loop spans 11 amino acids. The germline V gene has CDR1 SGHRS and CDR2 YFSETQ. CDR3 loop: CASSLLGTQYF. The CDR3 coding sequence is TGCGCCAGCAGCCTCCTAGGAACGCAGTATTTT.

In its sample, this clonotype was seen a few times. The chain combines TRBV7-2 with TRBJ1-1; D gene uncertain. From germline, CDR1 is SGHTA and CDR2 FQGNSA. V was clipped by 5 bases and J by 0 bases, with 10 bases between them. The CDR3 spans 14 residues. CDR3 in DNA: TGTGCCAGCAGCACCCGACGGATGAACACTGAAGCTTTCTTT. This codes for CASSTRRMNTEAFF.

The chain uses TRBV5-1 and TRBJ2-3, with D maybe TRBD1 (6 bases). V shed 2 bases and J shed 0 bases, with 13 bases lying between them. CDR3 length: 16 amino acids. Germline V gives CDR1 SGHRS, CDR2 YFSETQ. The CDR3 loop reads CASSLGTRGSTDTQYF. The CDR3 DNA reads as TGCGCCAGCAGCTTAGGCACAAGGGGGAGCACAGATACGCAGTATTTT.

The CDR3 protein is CASSLYYRANTEAFF. The CDR3 nucleotides read TGTGCCAGCAGCTTATATTACAGGGCGAACACTGAAGCTTTCTTT. The rearrangement joins TRBV7-8 to TRBJ1-1; D might be TRBD1 (6 bases). Trimming took 2 bases from V and 1 from J, leaving 11 bases between them. Germline V gives CDR1 SGHVS, CDR2 FQNEAQ. The CDR3 covers 15 residues.

The CDR3 sequence: CASRSSGLPSSYNEQFF. CDR3 DNA: TGTGCCAGTAGAAGCTCGGGACTACCGAGCTCCTACAATGAGCAGTTCTTC. V and J are TRBV19 and TRBJ2-1; 7 bases are shared with TRBD2. V was clipped by 6 bases and J by 0 bases; unmatched bases: 11. The CDR3 length is 17 residues. Germline V lookup: CDR1 LNHDA, CDR2 SQIVND (reference sequence).

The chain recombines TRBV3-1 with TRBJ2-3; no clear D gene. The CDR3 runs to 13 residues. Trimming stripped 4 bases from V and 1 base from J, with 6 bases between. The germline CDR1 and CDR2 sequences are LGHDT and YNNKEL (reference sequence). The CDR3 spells CASSRFGTDTQYF. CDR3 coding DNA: TGTGCCAGCAGCCGATTTGGCACAGATACGCAGTATTTT.

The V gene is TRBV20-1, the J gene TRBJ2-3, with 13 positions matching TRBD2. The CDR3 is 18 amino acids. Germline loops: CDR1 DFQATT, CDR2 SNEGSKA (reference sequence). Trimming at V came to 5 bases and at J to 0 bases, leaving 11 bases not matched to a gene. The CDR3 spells CSACGTSGKFGSTDTQYF. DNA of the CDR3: TGCAGTGCTTGCGGGACTAGCGGGAAATTTGGCAGCACAGATACGCAGTATTTT.

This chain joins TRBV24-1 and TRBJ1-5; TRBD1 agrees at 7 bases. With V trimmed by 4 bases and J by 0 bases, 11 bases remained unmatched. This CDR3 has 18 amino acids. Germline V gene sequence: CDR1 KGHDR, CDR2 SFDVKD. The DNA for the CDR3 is TGTGCCACCAGTGAAATGGGACAGCTACTGACTAGCAATCAGCCCCAGCATTTT. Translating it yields CATSEMGQLLTSNQPQHF.

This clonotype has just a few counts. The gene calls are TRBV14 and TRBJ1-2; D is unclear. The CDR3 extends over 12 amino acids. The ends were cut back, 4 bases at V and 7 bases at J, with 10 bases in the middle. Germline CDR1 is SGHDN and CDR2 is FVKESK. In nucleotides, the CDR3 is TGTGCCAGCAGCCCTTGGCTGGGTGGCTACACCTTC. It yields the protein CASSPWLGGYTF.

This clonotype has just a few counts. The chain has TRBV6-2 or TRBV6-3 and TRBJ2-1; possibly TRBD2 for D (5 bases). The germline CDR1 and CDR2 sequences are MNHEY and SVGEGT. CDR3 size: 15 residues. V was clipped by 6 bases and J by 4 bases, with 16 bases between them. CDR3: CASSPFGVQYNEQFF. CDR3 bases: TGTGCCAGCAGCCCGTTCGGGGTCCAATACAATGAGCAGTTCTTC.

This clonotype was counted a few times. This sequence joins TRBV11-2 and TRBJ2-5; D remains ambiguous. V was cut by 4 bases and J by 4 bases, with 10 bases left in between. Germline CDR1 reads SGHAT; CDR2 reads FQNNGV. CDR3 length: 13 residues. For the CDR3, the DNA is TGTGCCAGCAGCTCCCCAGCAGGAGAGACCCAGTACTTC. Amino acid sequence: CASSSPAGETQYF. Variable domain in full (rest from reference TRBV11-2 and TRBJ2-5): EAGVAQSPRYKIIEKRQSVAFWCNPISGHATLYWYQQILGQGPKLLIQFQNNGVVDDSQLPKDRFSAERLKGVDSTLKIQPAKLEDSAVYLCASSSPAGETQYFGPGTRLLVL.

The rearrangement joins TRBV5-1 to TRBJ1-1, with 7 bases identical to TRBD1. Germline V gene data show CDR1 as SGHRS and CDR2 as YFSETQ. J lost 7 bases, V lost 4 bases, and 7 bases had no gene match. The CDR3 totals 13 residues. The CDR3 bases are TGCGCCAGCAGCATCGGAGGGGGCGGTGAAGCTTTCTTT. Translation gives CASSIGGGGEAFF.

The CDR3 DNA follows: TGTGCCAGCAGCTTCGACCCTGGGACGGAACTTTATGGCTACACCTTC. Its protein product is CASSFDPGTELYGYTF. The V gene is TRBV13, the J gene TRBJ1-2; possible D gene TRBD1, 5 bases. CDR1 is PRHDT, CDR2 FYEKMQ, per germline (reference sequence). The CDR3 has 16 residues. V was shortened by 3 bases and J by 5 bases, with 19 bases between the two germline ends.

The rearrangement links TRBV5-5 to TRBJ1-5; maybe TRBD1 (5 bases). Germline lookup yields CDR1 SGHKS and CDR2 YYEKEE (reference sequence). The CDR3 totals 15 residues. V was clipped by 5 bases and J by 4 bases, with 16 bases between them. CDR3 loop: CASSPTEIRNQPQHF. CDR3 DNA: TGTGCCAGCAGTCCGACAGAGATAAGGAATCAGCCCCAGCATTTT.

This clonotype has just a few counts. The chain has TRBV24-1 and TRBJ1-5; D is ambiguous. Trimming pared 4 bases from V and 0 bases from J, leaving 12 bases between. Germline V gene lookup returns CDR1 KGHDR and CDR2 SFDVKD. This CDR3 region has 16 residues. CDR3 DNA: TGTGCCACCAGTGACGCCGGGGTGGGTAGCAATCAGCCCCAGCATTTT. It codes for CATSDAGVGSNQPQHF.